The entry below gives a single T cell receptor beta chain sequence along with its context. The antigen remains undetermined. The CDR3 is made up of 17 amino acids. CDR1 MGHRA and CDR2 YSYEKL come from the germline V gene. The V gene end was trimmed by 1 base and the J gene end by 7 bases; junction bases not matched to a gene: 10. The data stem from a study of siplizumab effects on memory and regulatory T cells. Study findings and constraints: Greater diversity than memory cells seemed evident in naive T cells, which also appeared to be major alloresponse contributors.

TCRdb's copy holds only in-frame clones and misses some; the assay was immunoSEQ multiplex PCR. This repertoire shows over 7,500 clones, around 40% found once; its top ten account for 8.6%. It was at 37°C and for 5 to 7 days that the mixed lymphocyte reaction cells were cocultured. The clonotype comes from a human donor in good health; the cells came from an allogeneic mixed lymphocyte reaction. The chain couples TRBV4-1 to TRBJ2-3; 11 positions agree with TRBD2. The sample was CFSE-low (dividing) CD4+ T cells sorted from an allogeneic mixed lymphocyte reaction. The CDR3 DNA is TGCGCCAGCAGCCAAGTCATTAGCGGGAGGGAGGGTTATACGCAGTATTTT. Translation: CASSQVISGREGYTQYF.